This T cell receptor (beta chain) was identified in a study of blood T cells in healthy people across ages. Findings and caveats of the study: Lack of knowledge of donor CMV status possibly confounded expanded clonotype changes. The diversity estimates, figures obtained from one million T cells, were considered underestimates.

The J segment lost 9 bases and the V segment lost 6 bases, leaving 13 bases of the junction unmatched. CDR1 and CDR2 (germline): MNHEY, SMNVEV (reference sequence). The CDR3 is made up of 16 amino acids. This clonotype was seen a handful of times. Its specificity is unknown. For the second PCR, which ran for about 7 to 11 cycles, a sample-barcoded 5' primer and a J-beta primer mix were used. Each of the cDNA molecules was tagged by a template-switch adaptor with 12 random nucleotides. From the 5' RACE reads, TCRdb called clonotypes with MiXCR, one entry per CDR3 protein. The profile covers 1.5 million or so distinct CDR3 sequences, with 42% appearing a single time and less than 8% taken by the ten largest.

This TCR derives from a woman aged 18-29 years in good health. The sequencing input was blood. The chain uses TRBV27 and TRBJ1-6; 8 bases agree with TRBD1. Here the CDR3 DNA reads TGTGCCAGCAGCTACCGGACAGGGAATTGGTTTTCACCCCTCCACTTT. Its translation is CASSYRTGNWFSPLHF.